This note documents a single TCR beta chain sequence. The antigen remains unidentified. The sample belongs to a study of blood T cells in healthy people across ages. Overall study findings and caveats: Both higher diversity and more naive CD4+ cells marked long-lived donors when set against aged donors.

It was with a sample-barcoded 5' primer and a J-beta primer mix that a second PCR of roughly 7 to 12 cycles was run. From the 5' RACE reads, TCRdb called clonotypes with MiXCR, one entry per CDR3 protein. The repertoire consists of 550,000 to 750,000 distinct CDR3 sequences, with around a fifth occurring once and the leading ten covering approximately 3.6%. Donation came from healthy Caucasian individuals in Russia who were aged about 6 to 90. The germline V gene has CDR1 SNHLY and CDR2 FYNNEI. The CDR3 sequence is 16 residues long. V was clipped by 7 bases and J by 2 bases; unmatched bases: 12. This chain connects TRBV2 to TRBJ2-3, with 7 nucleotides matching TRBD2. The TCR originated in a man between 65 and 79 years old in good health. Sequenced input: blood. The CDR3 DNA reads TGTGCCAGCACCCAAGGGGTAGCGGGCCCCACAGATACGCAGTATTTT. Amino acids: CASTQGVAGPTDTQYF. Together with reference TRBV2 and TRBJ2-3, the CDR3 gives the full variable domain: EPEVTQTPSHQVTQMGQEVILRCVPISNHLYFYWYRQILGQKVEFLVSFYNNEISEKSEIFDDQFSVERPDGSNFTLKIRSTKLEDSAMYFCASTQGVAGPTDTQYFGPGTRLTVL.